One and the same sample provided the 24 T cell receptor beta chains below, sequenced in a study of control samples from healthy donors and cancer patients. Sequencing used immunoSEQ multiplex PCR; TCRdb keeps in-frame clones, though not all of them. The sample has some 140,000 clones, 80% to 90% seen once. Sequencing was done on a sample of blood. These receptor sequences come from a woman in her 30s in good health.

This chain links TRBV5-1 with TRBJ1-4, with D possibly TRBD1 on 6 matching bases. The CDR3 is made up of 16 amino acids. Germline CDR1 and CDR2: SGHRS and YFSETQ. With 0 bases removed from V and 8 bases from J, the gap between germline ends came to 17 bases. CDR3 coding DNA: TGCGCCAGCAGCTTGGACCGGGGCGGGGGGCACGAAAAACTGTTTTTT. This gives the protein CASSLDRGGGHEKLFF.

The chain combines TRBV30 with TRBJ1-6; D is perhaps TRBD1 (6 bases). The germline V and J ends were trimmed by 0 bases and 10 bases, with 19 bases remaining between them. The germline V gene encodes CDR1 GTSNPN and CDR2 SVGIG (reference sequence). The CDR3 runs 16 residues. The CDR3: CAWSVLIGKGESPLHF. In DNA form, the CDR3 reads TGTGCCTGGAGTGTTCTTATAGGCAAGGGGGAATCACCCCTCCACTTT.

The chain joins TRBV19 to TRBJ2-6, with D possibly TRBD2 on 6 matching bases. Germline loops: CDR1 LNHDA, CDR2 SQIVND (reference sequence). Deletions cut 5 bases from V and 2 bases from J, with 10 bases between. The CDR3 consists of 15 residues. The CDR3 DNA sequence: TGTGCCAGTAGTCCTGGACTAACTGGGGCCAACGTCCTGACTTTC. It translates to CASSPGLTGANVLTF.

The V call is TRBV12-3 or TRBV12-4, the J call TRBJ1-2; D gene unclear. Between the trimmed V and J ends, which lost 5 bases and 7 bases, there was a span of 14 bases. CDR3 length equals 13 residues. The CDR3 nucleotides are TGTGCCAGCAGTCTCATGCAATTAGTTGGCTACACCTTC. It yields the protein CASSLMQLVGYTF.

The gene calls are TRBV19 and TRBJ1-6; D gene uncertain. This CDR3 spans 14 amino acids. Germline V lookup: CDR1 LNHDA, CDR2 SQIVND (reference sequence). V lost 0 bases to trimming and J lost 3 bases, with 3 bases between them. The CDR3, as DNA: TGTGCCAGTAGTATAGAGCGCTATAATTCACCCCTCCACTTT. Translation gives CASSIERYNSPLHF.

This chain connects TRBV6-5 to TRBJ2-1, with unresolved D. The CDR3 length is 11 residues. V was trimmed by 6 bases and J by 10 bases, leaving 10 bases between them. In germline, CDR1 is MNHEY, CDR2 SVGAGI. CDR3 bases: TGTGCCAGCAGCCTTGGCCAGGAGCAGTTCTTC. As protein: CASSLGQEQFF.

The V and J genes are TRBV30 and TRBJ2-5; D remains unclear. Trimming left V 2 bases short and J 2 bases short, with 9 bases between. CDR1 is GTSNPN, CDR2 SVGIG, per germline (reference sequence). This CDR3 has 13 residues. CDR3 DNA sequence: TGTGCCTGGAGTCCAGACATACAAGAGACCCAGTACTTC. Protein sequence: CAWSPDIQETQYF.

Here the CDR3 DNA reads TGCGCCAGCAGCGAAGGGACAGGCCCCCAAGAGACCCAGTACTTC. This sequence encodes CASSEGTGPQETQYF. The chain carries TRBV5-1 and TRBJ2-5, with 8 nucleotides matching TRBD1. CDR3 size: 15 residues. Germline V gene sequence: CDR1 SGHRS, CDR2 YFSETQ. V lost 4 bases to trimming and J lost 1 base; unmatched junction nucleotides: 6.

The chain employs TRBV14 and TRBJ1-3, with a possible D match to TRBD1 (5 bases). Germline V gene lookup returns CDR1 SGHDN and CDR2 FVKESK. V was pared by 5 bases and J by 0 bases, with 14 bases between. The CDR3 runs 16 residues. The DNA of the CDR3 is TGTGCCAGCAGCACGCAATTGGGGGGCTCTGGAAACACCATATATTTT. It encodes CASSTQLGGSGNTIYF. Combining the CDR3 with reference TRBV14 and TRBJ1-3 gives the whole variable domain EAGVTQFPSHSVIEKGQTVTLRCDPISGHDNLYWYRRVMGKEIKFLLHFVKESKQDESGMPNNRFLAERTGGTYSTLKVQPAELEDSGVYFCASSTQLGGSGNTIYFGEGSWLTVV.

The chain joins TRBV30 to TRBJ2-5, with 7 nucleotides matching TRBD1. This CDR3 is built from 13 residues. V dropped 3 bases and J dropped 3; count of bases not matched to a gene: 4. Per the germline V gene, CDR1 is GTSNPN and CDR2 is SVGIG (reference sequence). As DNA, the CDR3 is TGTGCCTGGAGCTCCGACAGGGAAGAGACCCAGTACTTC. Protein product: CAWSSDREETQYF.

This chain joins TRBV19 and TRBJ2-1; TRBD2 matches at 8 bases. Germline V gene data show CDR1 as LNHDA and CDR2 as SQIVND (reference sequence). After removal of 6 bases from V and 1 base from J, the junction contained 8 bases not matched to a gene. The CDR3 loop spans 16 amino acids. Written as DNA, the CDR3 is TGTGCCAGTAGCCCTTTAGTAGCGGGATCCTACAATGAGCAGTTCTTC. The encoded protein is CASSPLVAGSYNEQFF.

The gene calls are TRBV6-1 and TRBJ1-5; 7 bases match TRBD1. CDR3 size: 15 residues. Germline lookup yields CDR1 MNHNS and CDR2 SASEGT. J was trimmed by 6 bases and V by 2 bases; bases with no gene match: 7. CDR3 protein: CASSERRQGSQPQHF. The CDR3 bases are TGTGCCAGCAGTGAACGGCGACAGGGTAGTCAGCCCCAGCATTTT.

The chain recombines TRBV3-1 (or the pseudogene TRBV3-2) with TRBJ2-5; D ambiguous. V lost 3 bases to trimming and J lost 6 bases, with 5 bases between them. CDR1 LGHDT and CDR2 YNNKEL come from the germline V gene (reference sequence). CDR3 length: 11 amino acids. CDR3 sequence reads: CASSHTQTQYF. DNA for the CDR3: TGTGCCAGCAGCCACACCCAGACCCAGTACTTC.

The V and J genes are TRBV4-2 and TRBJ2-1; 9 bases match TRBD1. Germline loops: CDR1 LGHNA, CDR2 YNFKEQ. Unmatched junction bases numbered 4, after V lost 0 bases and J lost 4 bases. CDR3 size: 16 residues. CDR3 in amino acids: CASSQDRGQGYNEQFF. The CDR3, as DNA: TGTGCCAGCAGCCAAGATAGGGGACAGGGATACAATGAGCAGTTCTTC.

The chain carries TRBV6-5 and TRBJ2-5; 7 bases agree with TRBD1. Trimming removed 2 bases from V and 5 bases from J; junction bases left unmatched: 11. This CDR3 is built from 16 residues. Looked up from germline, CDR1 is MNHEY and CDR2 is SVGAGI. CDR3 sequence reads: CASSYPHGQVGETQYF. The CDR3 nucleotides read TGTGCCAGCAGTTACCCTCACGGACAGGTGGGGGAGACCCAGTACTTC.

The chain recombines TRBV18 with TRBJ2-7; D is ambiguous. V dropped 3 bases and J dropped 5 bases, with 11 bases sitting between them. The germline V gene has CDR1 KGHSH and CDR2 LQKENI. This CDR3 spans 13 amino acids. In DNA, the CDR3 is TGTGCCAGCTCACCGTCGCAGGTCCACGAGCAGTACTTC. The encoded protein is CASSPSQVHEQYF.

The rearrangement links TRBV6-4 to TRBJ2-3, with 11 bases that match TRBD1. CDR1 is MRHNA, CDR2 SNTAGT, per germline. The CDR3 contains 15 residues. V gave up 5 bases and J gave up 5 bases; unmatched junction bases: 6. For the CDR3, the DNA is TGTGCCAGCAGTCCCCAGGGGACAGGGGGAGATACGCAGTATTTT. Translated: CASSPQGTGGDTQYF.

CDR3 coding DNA: TGCAGTGCCCAGGATTCAGATACGCAGTATTTT. Translated, it gives CSAQDSDTQYF. This sequence joins TRBV20-1 and TRBJ2-3; no definite D call. CDR1 and CDR2 from the germline V gene are DFQATT and SNEGSKA (reference sequence). Trimming cost V 6 bases and J 4 bases, with 8 bases left between them. The CDR3 has 11 residues.

V usage is TRBV5-4 and J usage is TRBJ1-2; D remains unclear. Germline CDR1 is SGHNT and CDR2 is YYREEE (reference sequence). V was clipped by 0 bases and J by 5 bases, with 11 bases between them. The CDR3 covers 14 residues. The CDR3 protein is CASSLGIAPYGYTF. For the CDR3, the DNA is TGTGCCAGCAGCTTGGGCATCGCGCCGTATGGCTACACCTTC. The full variable domain, with the rest looked up from reference TRBV5-4 and TRBJ1-2, is ETGVTQSPTHLIKTRGQQVTLRCSSQSGHNTVSWYQQALGQGPQFIFQYYREEENGRGNFPPRFSGLQFPNYSSELNVNALELDDSALYLCASSLGIAPYGYTFGSGTRLTVV.

The V call is TRBV2, the J call TRBJ1-5, with D hard to call. Trimming cost V 2 bases and J 3 bases, with 14 bases left between them. CDR1 is SNHLY, CDR2 FYNNEI, per germline. The length of the CDR3 is 16 residues. Here the CDR3 reads CASSEPLIVNNQPQHF. The CDR3 bases are TGTGCCAGCAGTGAACCCCTCATTGTAAACAATCAGCCCCAGCATTTT. The whole variable domain, filled in from reference TRBV2 and TRBJ1-5, reads EPEVTQTPSHQVTQMGQEVILRCVPISNHLYFYWYRQILGQKVEFLVSFYNNEISEKSEIFDDQFSVERPDGSNFTLKIRSTKLEDSAMYFCASSEPLIVNNQPQHFGDGTRLSIL.

The chain employs TRBV7-7 and TRBJ2-5; D is uncertain. CDR3 length equals 14 residues. Trimming pared 1 base from V and 2 bases from J, leaving 8 bases between. The germline V gene encodes CDR1 SSHAT and CDR2 FNYEAQ (reference sequence). CDR3 in amino acids: CASSLGSGQETQYF. CDR3 nucleotides: TGTGCCAGCAGCTTAGGGAGTGGGCAAGAGACCCAGTACTTC. Supplemented by reference TRBV7-7 and TRBJ2-5, the full variable domain reads GAGVSQSPRYKVTKRGQDVTLRCDPISSHATLYWYQQALGQGPEFLTYFNYEAQPDKSGLPSDRFSAERPEGSISTLTIQRTEQRDSAMYRCASSLGSGQETQYFGPGTRLLVL.

The V and J genes are TRBV7-3 and TRBJ2-3; 7 bases are shared with TRBD1. The germline V gene encodes CDR1 SGHTA and CDR2 FQGTGA. The J segment lost 1 base and the V segment lost 5 bases, leaving 9 bases of the junction unmatched. The CDR3 covers 16 residues. DNA of the CDR3: TGTGCCAGCAGCCCCCAGGGGGTCCCGGGCACAGATACGCAGTATTTT. It is translated as CASSPQGVPGTDTQYF.

The rearrangement joins TRBV7-2 to TRBJ1-2; D may be TRBD1 (6 bases). The CDR3 runs to 15 residues. V was clipped by 3 bases and J by 3 bases, with 14 bases between them. CDR1 and CDR2 (germline): SGHTA, FQGNSA. CDR3 DNA sequence: TGTGCCAGCAGCTTTGCAGGGGCCGTGGACTATGGCTACACCTTC. Protein product: CASSFAGAVDYGYTF.

The V call is TRBV30, the J call TRBJ1-5; D uncertain. The V and J ends lost 0 bases and 6 bases respectively, with 9 bases between them. This CDR3 comprises 13 residues. Germline assignment: CDR1 GTSNPN and CDR2 SVGIG (reference sequence). The CDR3 here is CAWSVTEVQPQHF. In nucleotides, the CDR3 is TGTGCCTGGAGTGTAACTGAGGTTCAGCCCCAGCATTTT.